The next 18 T cell receptor beta chains were all read from a single sample in a study of regulatory T cells in long-lasting Graves disease. TCR beta libraries were built with iRepertoire HTBI primers and Arm-PCR of CDR3 regions. TCRdb ran MiXCR on the multiplex PCR reads and lists one entry per CDR3 protein. The sample carries under 500,000 distinct CDR3 sequences, around 17% recorded once. Time point here: newly diagnosed GD, antithyroid drugs for less than 3 months. TCR sequences were obtained from RNA taken from PBMCs. These data also formed part of another study, on T cells in Graves' hyperthyroidism and ophthalmopathy.

The sample in question was peripheral blood mononuclear cells (PBMCs), obtained at new diagnosis, from a patient treated with antithyroid drugs. All receptors come from a woman under 40 with Graves disease.

V gene TRBV6-2 or TRBV6-3 combines with J gene TRBJ1-1, with 9 positions matching TRBD1. J lost 4 bases, V lost 10 bases, and 16 bases had no gene match. CDR3 length: 16 amino acids. The germline CDR1 and CDR2 sequences are MNHEY and SVGEGT. The CDR3 is CATFRTGDFGFTEAFF. The CDR3 DNA reads as TGTGCCACTTTCCGGACAGGGGATTTTGGTTTCACTGAAGCTTTCTTT.

This clonotype has ten or more counts. This chain joins TRBV28 and TRBJ2-1; 7 nucleotides match TRBD2. V lost 6 bases to trimming and J lost 10 bases; unmatched junction nucleotides: 12. This CDR3 has 14 amino acids. The germline V gene has CDR1 MDHEN and CDR2 SYDVKM. The CDR3 here is CASRSGTRLIEQFF. DNA of the CDR3: TGTGCCAGCAGGAGCGGGACGCGGCTCATCGAGCAGTTCTTC.

On this clonotype: A read error may be the cause here, since a much bigger clone is one base away. The CDR3 loop is CASTFQGDCDEQFF. As DNA, the CDR3 is TGTGCCAGCACCTTCCAGGGGGACTGCGATGAGCAGTTCTTC. V usage is TRBV6-2 or TRBV6-3 and J usage is TRBJ2-1; tentative D call: TRBD1 (7 bases). CDR3 size: 14 residues. The germline V gene encodes CDR1 MNHEY and CDR2 SVGEGT. With 7 bases removed from V and 8 bases from J, the gap between germline ends came to 18 bases.

This clonotype occurred many times. The chain couples TRBV29-1 to TRBJ2-1; 10 nucleotides align to TRBD2. This CDR3 has 12 amino acids. The ends lost 7 bases at V and 7 bases at J; junction bases unmatched: 4. Germline V gene sequence: CDR1 SQVTM, CDR2 ANQGSEA. CDR3 nucleotide sequence: TGCAGCGGTCCAGCGGGAGGGAATGAGCAGTTCTTC. The encoded protein is CSGPAGGNEQFF.

This clonotype came up many times. V gene TRBV11-2 combines with J gene TRBJ1-1; 8 nucleotides line up with TRBD1. Trimming at V came to 6 bases and at J to 4 bases, leaving 10 bases not matched to a gene. This CDR3 has 15 residues. The V gene's germline CDR1 is SGHAT and CDR2 FQNNGV. The CDR3 sequence is CASRSPRGLGTEAFF. CDR3 nucleotide sequence: TGTGCCAGCAGATCCCCCAGGGGGCTGGGCACTGAAGCTTTCTTT.

As for this clonotype: Possible read error: a much larger clone is one base away. The V and J genes are TRBV3-1 and TRBJ2-1, with TRBD2 identical over 7 bases. Trimming cost V 5 bases and J 9 bases; bases outside gene matches: 10. The CDR3 length is 14 residues. CDR1 is LGHDT and CDR2 is YNNKEL in the germline V gene (reference sequence). DNA for the CDR3: TGTGCCAGCAGCGTAGCGGGCTCTGTGAGTGAGCAGTTCTTC. Its translation: CASSVAGSVSEQFF.

This clonotype showed up many times. V gene TRBV28 combines with J gene TRBJ1-1, with unresolved D. Germline V CDR1 and CDR2: MDHEN, SYDVKM. Trimming shortened V by 9 bases and J by 1 base, and 12 bases separated the two germline ends. This CDR3 contains 13 residues. CDR3 nucleotide sequence: TGTGCCAGTTCATACAATCGGAACACTGAAGCTTTCTTT. Translating gives CASSYNRNTEAFF.

Worth noting for this clonotype: A much larger clonotype is one base distant, so this may be a read error. The V and J genes are TRBV7-8 and TRBJ2-1; the D call may be TRBD1 or TRBD2 (6 bases each). In germline, CDR1 is SGHVS, CDR2 FQNEAQ. The CDR3 loop spans 14 amino acids. V was trimmed by 4 bases and J by 11 bases, leaving 18 bases between them. CDR3 in DNA: TGTGCCAGCAGCTGGGTGGGGGGCGCGGGTAAGCAGTTCTTC. Translated: CASSWVGGAGKQFF.

There are a few counts of this clonotype. The chain links TRBV2 to TRBJ2-1; no definite D call. Germline V CDR1 and CDR2: SNHLY, FYNNEI. The ends were cut back, 6 bases at V and 2 bases at J, with 14 bases in the middle. This CDR3 is 15 amino acids long. The CDR3 bases are TGTGCCAGCAGCTTCGACTTGGGGACCTACAATGAGCAGTTCTTC. The encoded protein is CASSFDLGTYNEQFF.

At least ten counts were recorded for this clonotype. The CDR3 reads CASTDSQETQYF. Written as DNA, the CDR3 is TGTGCCAGCACGGACAGCCAAGAGACCCAGTACTTC. The chain joins TRBV27 to TRBJ2-5, with a possible D match to TRBD1 (6 bases). The V gene's germline CDR1 is MNHEY and CDR2 SMNVEV (reference sequence). The CDR3 is 12 amino acids. The ends were cut back, 7 bases at V and 1 base at J, with 7 bases in the middle.

This clonotype was detected a few times. The genes are TRBV12-3 or TRBV12-4 and TRBJ2-3; 7 nucleotides agree with TRBD1. The CDR3 length is 16 residues. Trimming at V came to 6 bases and at J to 3 bases, leaving 12 bases not matched to a gene. This CDR3 reads CASRPVTGAETDTQYF. CDR3 DNA: TGTGCCAGCAGGCCGGTTACAGGGGCCGAAACAGATACGCAGTATTTT.

In its sample, this clonotype was seen a few times. The V call is TRBV9, the J call TRBJ2-4; D remains unclear. Trimming removed 4 bases at V and 0 bases at J, with 8 bases between. The germline V gene encodes CDR1 SGDLS and CDR2 YYNGEE. This CDR3 contains 14 residues. DNA of the CDR3: TGTGCCAGCAGCCCAGGTCTAGCCAAAAACATTCAGTACTTC. Amino acid sequence: CASSPGLAKNIQYF.

This clonotype has at least ten counts. The chain couples TRBV7-9 to TRBJ2-2; D perhaps matches TRBD2 (6 bases). Trimming removed 3 bases at V and 3 bases at J, with 14 bases between. This CDR3 comprises 16 residues. Germline V gene data show CDR1 as SEHNR and CDR2 as FQNEAQ (reference sequence). CDR3 sequence (DNA): TGTGCCAGCAGCTTCCCTGGGGGGTTGGACACCGGGGAGCTGTTTTTT. Translated, it gives CASSFPGGLDTGELFF.

The rearrangement uses TRBV10-3 and TRBJ1-3; 10 bases fit TRBD1. Per germline, CDR1 ENHRY and CDR2 SYGVKD. The V gene end was trimmed by 5 bases and the J gene end by 1 base; junction bases not matched to a gene: 11. The length of the CDR3 is 18 residues. CDR3 DNA sequence: TGTGCCATCAGTCCGGGACAGGGGACAGAACAGTCTGGAAACACCATATATTTT. Translation: CAISPGQGTEQSGNTIYF.

As to this clonotype: This clone may be a read error of a much larger clone one base away. The J gene is TRBJ2-2, the V gene TRBV28; D is unclear. In germline, CDR1 is MDHEN, CDR2 SYDVKM. This CDR3 contains 13 residues. The ends were cut back, 4 bases at V and 7 bases at J, with 10 bases in the middle. CDR3 protein: CASSWRRIGELFF. CDR3 nucleotide sequence: TGTGCCAGCAGTTGGAGACGGATCGGGGAGCTGTTTTTT.

Ten or more counts support this clonotype. This sequence joins TRBV18 and TRBJ1-1; possibly TRBD1 for D (6 bases). Looked up from germline, CDR1 is KGHSH and CDR2 is LQKENI. Trimming removed 1 base from V and 13 bases from J, with 16 bases in between. The CDR3 contains 13 residues. The CDR3 bases are TGTGCCAGCTCACCACAAGACAGGAGTAGGGGTTTCTTT. Its translation: CASSPQDRSRGFF.

This clonotype appeared many times. This chain links TRBV4-2 with TRBJ2-3; TRBD2 aligns across 9 bases. Germline trimming cut 2 bases from V and 5 bases from J; bases unmatched to any gene: 8. Germline assignment: CDR1 LGHNA and CDR2 YNFKEQ. The CDR3 is 16 amino acids. The CDR3 DNA follows: TGTGCCAGCAGCCAAAGAGCGGGAGGCGCGGAAGATACGCAGTATTTT. Protein sequence: CASSQRAGGAEDTQYF.

This chain uses TRBV5-1 with TRBJ2-3; D unclear. The V gene's germline CDR1 is SGHRS and CDR2 YFSETQ. The CDR3 length is 14 residues. V was shortened by 0 bases and J by 4 bases, with 9 bases between the two germline ends. The CDR3 DNA is TGCGCCAGCAGCTTGGCCCATGATGCAGATACGCAGTATTTT. Translation: CASSLAHDADTQYF.